This entry is about one T cell receptor beta chain. It was CD45RO-negative cells, positively selected for CCR7, that made up naive CD8 cells, with terminally differentiated effector memory CD45RA+ cells excluded. CDR1 is MNHEY, CDR2 SMNVEV, per germline (reference sequence). J gave up 2 bases and V 1 base, and 1 base lay outside the gene matches. The CDR3 runs to 15 residues. The data originate from a study of shared clonotypes between healthy human individuals. Assay runs were performed at deep level. Per the study methods: ImmunoSEQ yielded junction-only sequences lacking quality scores, so filtering differed. Measured with immunoSEQ multiplex PCR; TCRdb has only the in-frame clones, and not every one. The V and J calls and clone size are taken from that table; D and trimming were inferred from the DNA. Of around 2,000,000 clones in the sample, roughly 94% were seen once.

The sequencing input was naive CD8+ T cells sorted from blood. This TCR was sampled from a man in his late teens or twenties in good health. The J gene is TRBJ2-5, the V gene TRBV27; 10 nucleotides align to TRBD1. The CDR3, as DNA: TGTGCCAGCAGTTTATGGACAGGGGGGCAAGAGACCCAGTACTTC. Its protein product is CASSLWTGGQETQYF.